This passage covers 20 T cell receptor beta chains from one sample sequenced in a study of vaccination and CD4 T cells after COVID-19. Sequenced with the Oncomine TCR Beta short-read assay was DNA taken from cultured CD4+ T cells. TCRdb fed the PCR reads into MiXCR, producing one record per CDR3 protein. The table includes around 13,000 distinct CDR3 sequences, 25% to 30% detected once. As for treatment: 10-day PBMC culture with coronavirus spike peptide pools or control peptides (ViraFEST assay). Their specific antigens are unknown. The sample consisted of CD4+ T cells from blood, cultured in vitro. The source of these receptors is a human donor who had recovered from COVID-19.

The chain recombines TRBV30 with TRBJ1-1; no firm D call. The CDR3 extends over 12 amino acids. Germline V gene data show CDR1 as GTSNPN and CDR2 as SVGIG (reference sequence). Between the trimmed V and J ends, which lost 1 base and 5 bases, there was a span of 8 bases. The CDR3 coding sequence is TGTGCCTGGAGTGGGATGGGGACTGAAGCTTTCTTT. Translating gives CAWSGMGTEAFF.

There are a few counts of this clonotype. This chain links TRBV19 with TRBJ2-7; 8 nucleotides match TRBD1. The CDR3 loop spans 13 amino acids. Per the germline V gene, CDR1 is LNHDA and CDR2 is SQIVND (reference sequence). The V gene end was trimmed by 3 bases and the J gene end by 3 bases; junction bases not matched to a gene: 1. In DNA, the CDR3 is TGTGCCAGTAGTATTGGGACAGGCTACGAGCAGTACTTC. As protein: CASSIGTGYEQYF.

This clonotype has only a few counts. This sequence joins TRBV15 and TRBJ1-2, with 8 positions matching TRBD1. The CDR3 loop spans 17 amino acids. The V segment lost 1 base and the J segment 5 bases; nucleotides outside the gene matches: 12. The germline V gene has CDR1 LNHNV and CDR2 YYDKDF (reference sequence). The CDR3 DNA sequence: TGTGCCACCAGCAGAGGTACAAAGGACAGGGCGGGGTATGGCTACACCTTC. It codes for CATSRGTKDRAGYGYTF.

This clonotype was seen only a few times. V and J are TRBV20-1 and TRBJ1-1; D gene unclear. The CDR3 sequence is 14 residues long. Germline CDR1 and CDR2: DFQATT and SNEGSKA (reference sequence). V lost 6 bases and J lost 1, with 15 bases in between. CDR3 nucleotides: TGCAGTGCCAATCCTGCCAGGAAGAACACTGAAGCTTTCTTT. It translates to CSANPARKNTEAFF.

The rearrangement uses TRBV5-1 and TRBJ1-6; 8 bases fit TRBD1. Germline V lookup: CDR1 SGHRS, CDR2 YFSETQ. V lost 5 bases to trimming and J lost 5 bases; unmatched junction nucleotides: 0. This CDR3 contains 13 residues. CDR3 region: CASRTGDNSPLHF. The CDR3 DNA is TGCGCCAGCAGGACAGGGGATAATTCACCCCTCCACTTT.

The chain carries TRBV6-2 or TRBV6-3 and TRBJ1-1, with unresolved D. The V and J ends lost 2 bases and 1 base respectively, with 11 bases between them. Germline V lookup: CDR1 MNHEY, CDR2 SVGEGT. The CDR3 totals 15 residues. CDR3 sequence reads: CASSYGQAGNTEAFF. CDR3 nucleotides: TGTGCCAGCAGTTACGGCCAGGCGGGGAACACTGAAGCTTTCTTT.

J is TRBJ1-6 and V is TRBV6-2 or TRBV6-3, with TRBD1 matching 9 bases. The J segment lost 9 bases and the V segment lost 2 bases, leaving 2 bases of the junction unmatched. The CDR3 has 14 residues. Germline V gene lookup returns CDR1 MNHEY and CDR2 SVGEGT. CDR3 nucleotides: TGTGCCAGCAGTTACGAGACAGGGGGTTCACCCCTCCACTTT. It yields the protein CASSYETGGSPLHF.

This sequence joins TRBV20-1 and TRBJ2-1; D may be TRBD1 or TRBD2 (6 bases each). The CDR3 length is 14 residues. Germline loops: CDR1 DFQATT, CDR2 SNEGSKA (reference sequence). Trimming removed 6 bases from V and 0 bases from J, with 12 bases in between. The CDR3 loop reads CSAFGGLSYNEQFF. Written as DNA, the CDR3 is TGCAGTGCCTTCGGGGGCCTCTCCTACAATGAGCAGTTCTTC.

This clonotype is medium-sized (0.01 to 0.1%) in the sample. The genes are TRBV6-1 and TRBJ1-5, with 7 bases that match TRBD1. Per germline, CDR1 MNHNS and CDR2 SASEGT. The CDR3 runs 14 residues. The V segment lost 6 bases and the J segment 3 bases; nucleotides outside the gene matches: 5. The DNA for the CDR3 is TGTGCCAGCAGCAAAGGACAGGCCAATCAGCCCCAGCATTTT. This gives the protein CASSKGQANQPQHF.

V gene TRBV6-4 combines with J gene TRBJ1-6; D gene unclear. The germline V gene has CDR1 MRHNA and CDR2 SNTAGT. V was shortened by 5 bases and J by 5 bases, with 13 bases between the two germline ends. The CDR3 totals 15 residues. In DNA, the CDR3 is TGTGCCAGCAGTCCCGGACCCTTGGATAATTCACCCCTCCACTTT. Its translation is CASSPGPLDNSPLHF.

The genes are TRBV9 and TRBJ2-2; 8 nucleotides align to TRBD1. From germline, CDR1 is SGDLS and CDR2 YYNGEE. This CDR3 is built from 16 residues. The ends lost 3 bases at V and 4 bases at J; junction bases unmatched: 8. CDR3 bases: TGTGCCAGCAGCGCTTTACAGGGGGTGGTCACCGGGGAGCTGTTTTTT. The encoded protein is CASSALQGVVTGELFF.

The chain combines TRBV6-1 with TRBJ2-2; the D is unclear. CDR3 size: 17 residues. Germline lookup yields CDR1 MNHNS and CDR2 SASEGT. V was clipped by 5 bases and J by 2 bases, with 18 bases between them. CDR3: CASSNRLSDLNTGELFF. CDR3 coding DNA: TGTGCCAGCAGTAACCGCCTTTCCGATCTTAACACCGGGGAGCTGTTTTTT.

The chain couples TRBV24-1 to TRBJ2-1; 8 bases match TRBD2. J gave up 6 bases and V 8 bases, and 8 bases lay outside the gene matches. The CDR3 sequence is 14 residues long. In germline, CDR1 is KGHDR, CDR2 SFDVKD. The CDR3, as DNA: TGTGCCACCATCGGGACTAGAAAAAGCAATGAGCAGTTCTTC. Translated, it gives CATIGTRKSNEQFF.

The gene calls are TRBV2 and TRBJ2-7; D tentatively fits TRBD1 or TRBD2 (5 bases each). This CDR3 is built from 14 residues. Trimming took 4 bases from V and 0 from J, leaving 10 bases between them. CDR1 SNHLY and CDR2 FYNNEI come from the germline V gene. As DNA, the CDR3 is TGTGCCAGCAGTGTAGGGACGGCCTCCTACGAGCAGTACTTC. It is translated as CASSVGTASYEQYF.

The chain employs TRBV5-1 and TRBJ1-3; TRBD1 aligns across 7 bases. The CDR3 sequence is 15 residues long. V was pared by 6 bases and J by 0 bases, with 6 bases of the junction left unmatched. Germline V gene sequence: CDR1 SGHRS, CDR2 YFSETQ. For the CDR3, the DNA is TGCGCCAGCAAGGAGGGGGCGGCCTCTGGAAACACCATATATTTT. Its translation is CASKEGAASGNTIYF.

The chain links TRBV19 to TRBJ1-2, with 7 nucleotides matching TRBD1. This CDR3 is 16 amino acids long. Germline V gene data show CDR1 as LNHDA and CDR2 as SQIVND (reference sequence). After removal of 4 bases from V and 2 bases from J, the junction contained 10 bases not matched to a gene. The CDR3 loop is CASSTEGAGGNYGYTF. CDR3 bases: TGTGCCAGTAGTACTGAGGGGGCGGGAGGCAACTATGGCTACACCTTC.

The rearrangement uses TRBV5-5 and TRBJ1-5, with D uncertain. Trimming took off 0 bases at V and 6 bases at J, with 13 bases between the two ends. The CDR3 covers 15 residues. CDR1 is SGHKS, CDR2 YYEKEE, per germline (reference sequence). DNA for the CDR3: TGTGCCAGCAGCTTGGTCTTGATGGGGAGTCAGCCCCAGCATTTT. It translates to CASSLVLMGSQPQHF.

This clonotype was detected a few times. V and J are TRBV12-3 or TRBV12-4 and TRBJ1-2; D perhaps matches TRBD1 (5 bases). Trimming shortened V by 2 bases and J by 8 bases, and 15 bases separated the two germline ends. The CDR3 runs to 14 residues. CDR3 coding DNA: TGTGCCAGCAGTTTAAAGGGACGGGGTGTGGGCTACACCTTC. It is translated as CASSLKGRGVGYTF.

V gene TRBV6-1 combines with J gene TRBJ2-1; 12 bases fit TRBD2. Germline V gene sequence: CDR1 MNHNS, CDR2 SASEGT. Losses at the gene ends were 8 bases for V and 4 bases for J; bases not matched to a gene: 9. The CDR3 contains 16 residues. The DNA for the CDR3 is TGTGCCAGCGGAGCTAGCGGGGGGGCGGGGTACAATGAGCAGTTCTTC. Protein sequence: CASGASGGAGYNEQFF.

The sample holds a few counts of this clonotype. CDR3 nucleotide sequence: TGTGCCAGCAGTCATGACAGTTTACAAAAACTGTTTTTT. Amino acid sequence: CASSHDSLQKLFF. The rearrangement joins TRBV12-3 or TRBV12-4 to TRBJ1-4, with a tentative D call TRBD1 (5 bases). CDR3 length: 13 amino acids. V dropped 5 bases and J dropped 9 bases, with 13 bases sitting between them.